A selection of T cell receptor beta chains follows, all from one sample in a study of radiotherapy plus CTLA-4 blockade in lung cancer. Data came from immunoSEQ multiplex PCR; TCRdb stores just in-frame clones and leaves some out. The repertoire holds roughly 88,000 clones, with about 83% as singletons. The sequences come from peripheral blood, collected from a patient treated with radiotherapy plus ipilimumab. Source of these receptors: a human donor with non-small cell lung cancer who had stable disease on radiotherapy plus ipilimumab. The CDR3 runs from the conserved cysteine through the conserved F or W. A D gene is named only where the DNA matches it firmly. Rows may omit the clone size; those that give it use once, few, many or a size class.

J gene | V gene | clone size | CDR3 length | D gene | CDR3 DNA | CDR3 protein
TRBJ2-1 | TRBV11-3 | - | 13 | - | TGTGCCAGCAGCTTAGCCGTCGGGAATGAGCAGTTCTTC | CASSLAVGNEQFF
TRBJ2-1 | TRBV9 | - | 16 | - | TGTGCCAGCAGCGTGTCGATAGCGGACTCCTACAATGAGCAGTTCTTC | CASSVSIADSYNEQFF
TRBJ1-1 | TRBV28 | - | 14 | - | TGTGCCAGCAGTGGCAAGGGGGAGTCCACTGAAGCTTTCTTT | CASSGKGESTEAFF
TRBJ1-2 | TRBV9 | few | 13 | TRBD1 | TGTGCCAGCAGCGTCGACAGGGACTATGGCTACACCTTC | CASSVDRDYGYTF
TRBJ1-4 | TRBV11-2 | - | 15 | - | TGTGCCAGCAGCTCTCCTTACGGGGGCGCGGGAATGTTGTTTTTT | CASSSPYGGAGMLFF
TRBJ1-5 | TRBV18 | few | 16 | TRBD1 | TGTGCCAGCTCACCCGGACAGGGAATGCAGAATCAGCCCCAGCATTTT | CASSPGQGMQNQPQHF
TRBJ2-1 | TRBV27 | - | 15 | TRBD2 | TGTGCCAGCAGTTTTTCGCGGGAGCCCTACAATGAGCAGTTCTTC | CASSFSREPYNEQFF
TRBJ2-7 | TRBV6-4 | few | 10 | - | TGTGCCAGCAGTAAATACGAGCAGTACTTC | CASSKYEQYF
TRBJ2-4 | TRBV7-9 | once | 13 | - | TGTGCCAGCAGCTCGTCGGCTGGGAACATTCAGTACTTC | CASSSSAGNIQYF
TRBJ1-1 | TRBV5-1 | - | 14 | TRBD1 | TGCGCCAGCGAACAGGGGGATTTGAACACTGAAGCTTTCTTT | CASEQGDLNTEAFF
TRBJ2-7 | TRBV7-9 | - | 15 | TRBD2 | TGTGCCAGCAGCGCACCGGGACTAGCGTTATACGAGCAGTACTTC | CASSAPGLALYEQYF
TRBJ2-3 | TRBV5-1 | - | 15 | - | TGCGCCAGCAGCCCCGGGACCCCAGGGGGGGAGACGCAGTATTTT | CASSPGTPGGETQYF
TRBJ2-1 | TRBV19 | few | 15 | TRBD2 | TGTGCCAGTAGTCCGGGACTAGCGGGAGATGCTGAGCAGTTCTTC | CASSPGLAGDAEQFF
TRBJ2-7 | TRBV27 | - | 15 | TRBD1 | TGTGCCAGCAGTTTAGACAGGGGTTCGTCCTACGAGCAGTACTTC | CASSLDRGSSYEQYF
TRBJ2-5 | TRBV2 | - | 16 | TRBD2 | TGTGCCAGCAGTGAAGTTACGGGGGGGACCCAAGAGACCCAGTACTTC | CASSEVTGGTQETQYF
TRBJ2-7 | TRBV5-1 | - | 14 | TRBD1 | TGCGCCAGCAGCGCCAAATGGGGACAGGGGGAGCAGTACTTC | CASSAKWGQGEQYF
TRBJ2-1 | TRBV27 | - | 16 | TRBD2 | TGTGCCAGCAGTCCTAGCGGCGGCAGCTCCTACAATGAGCAGTTCTTC | CASSPSGGSSYNEQFF
TRBJ2-6 | TRBV4-1 | - | 18 | - | TGCGCCAGCAGCTACCAGGGAGTTGGGGCCTCTGGGGCCAACGTCCTGACTTTC | CASSYQGVGASGANVLTF
TRBJ2-3 | TRBV28 | once | 16 | TRBD1 | TGTGCCAGCAGAGATGTCAGGGGGCAGGTTAGGGATACGCAGTATTTT | CASRDVRGQVRDTQYF
TRBJ1-1 | TRBV27 | - | 14 | - | TGTGCCAGCAGTTCTTCACAGGTGAACACTGAAGCTTTCTTT | CASSSSQVNTEAFF
TRBJ2-6 | TRBV7-2 | - | 15 | - | TGTGCCAGCAGCTTAGAAAGCTCTGGGGCCAACGTCCTGACTTTC | CASSLESSGANVLTF
TRBJ2-3 | TRBV28 | - | 16 | - | TGTGCCAGCAGTTCGGAACTCATCGTGGGCACAGATACGCAGTATTTT | CASSSELIVGTDTQYF
TRBJ1-2 | TRBV6-1 | few | 15 | - | TGTGCCAGCAGTCATACAGGGCCCCGTAACTATGGCTACACCTTC | CASSHTGPRNYGYTF
TRBJ2-3 | TRBV30 | - | 21 | TRBD2 | TGTGCCTGGAGTGTAACAGTTACTAGCGGGGGGCCTATAACGAGCACAGATACGCAGTATTTT | CAWSVTVTSGGPITSTDTQYF
TRBJ1-1 | TRBV7-8 | - | 17 | TRBD1 | TGTGCCAGCAGCTTAGTTTGGGACAGGGGGACGAACACTGAAGCTTTCTTT | CASSLVWDRGTNTEAFF
TRBJ2-5 | TRBV5-8 | - | 14 | TRBD1 | TGTGCCAGCAGATGGGACAGGGGGACGGAGACCCAGTACTTC | CASRWDRGTETQYF
TRBJ2-2 | TRBV7-2 | once | 17 | - | TGTGCCAGCAGCTCCCCAACGTCGGGGCGGTTGGCCGGGGAGCTGTTTTTT | CASSSPTSGRLAGELFF
TRBJ1-5 | TRBV28 | - | 14 | - | TGTGCCAGCAGCCAGGGTTGGAACAATCAGCCCCAGCATTTT | CASSQGWNNQPQHF
TRBJ2-7 | TRBV28 | - | 15 | - | TGTGCCAGCAGTTCGAGCGGATCATTCTTCTACGAGCAGTACTTC | CASSSSGSFFYEQYF
TRBJ1-2 | TRBV28 | - | 13 | TRBD1 | TGTGCCAGCCAGACAGGGTTCAGGGATGGCTACACCTTC | CASQTGFRDGYTF
TRBJ2-7 | TRBV14 | - | 14 | - | TGTGCCAGCAGCCAAGACTACAGGGAAGGCGAGCAGTACTTC | CASSQDYREGEQYF
TRBJ2-2 | TRBV7-2 | - | 15 | - | TGTGCCAGCAGCGCGGCGAGACTAATCCCCGGGGAGCTGTTTTTT | CASSAARLIPGELFF
TRBJ2-5 | TRBV30 | - | 16 | - | TGTGCCTGGAGTGTTGGGGGACGTAGAGGCCAAGAGACCCAGTACTTC | CAWSVGGRRGQETQYF
TRBJ2-3 | TRBV6-5 | - | 12 | - | TGTGCCAGCGGATTAAGCACAGATACGCAGTATTTT | CASGLSTDTQYF
TRBJ1-1 | TRBV6-5 | - | 13 | - | TGTGCCAGCAGTTACGATTTCATCGAGAAGCCTTTCTTT | CASSYDFIEKPFF
TRBJ2-3 | TRBV14 | once | 17 | TRBD1 | TGTGCCAGCAGCCAACGTCATTACGGACAGGGTGGTGATACGCAGTATTTT | CASSQRHYGQGGDTQYF
TRBJ1-4 | TRBV28 | - | 14 | TRBD1 | TGTGCCAGCAGTTGGACAGGGGGGAGGGAAAAACTGTTTTTT | CASSWTGGREKLFF
TRBJ1-5 | TRBV7-2 | - | 16 | TRBD1 | TGTGCCAGCAGCCATCAGGGGGGAATACCCAATCAGCCCCAGCATTTT | CASSHQGGIPNQPQHF
TRBJ1-6 | TRBV4-1 | - | 15 | - | TGCGCCAGCAGCCAAGCGGGGACACCTAATTCACCCCTCCACTTT | CASSQAGTPNSPLHF
TRBJ2-7 | TRBV6-1 | - | 16 | TRBD1 | TGTGCCAGCAGTGCCGGCGACAGGGGGTCGTTGGGGGAGCAGTACTTC | CASSAGDRGSLGEQYF
TRBJ1-5 | TRBV27 | few | 18 | TRBD1 | TGTGCCAGCAGCTCCGGGACAGGGATGGCCTATAGCAATCAGCCCCAGCATTTT | CASSSGTGMAYSNQPQHF